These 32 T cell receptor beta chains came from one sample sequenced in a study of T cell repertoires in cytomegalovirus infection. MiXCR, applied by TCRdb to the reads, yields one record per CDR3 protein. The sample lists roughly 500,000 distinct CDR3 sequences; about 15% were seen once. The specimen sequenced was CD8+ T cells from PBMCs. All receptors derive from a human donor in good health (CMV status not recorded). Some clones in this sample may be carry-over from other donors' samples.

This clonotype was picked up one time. The DNA for the CDR3 is TGCGCCAGCAGTGTTGGGGGGCGACCCATGAACACTGAAGCTTTCTTT. This gives the protein CASSVGGRPMNTEAFF. The V call is TRBV10-1, the J call TRBJ1-1; D is perhaps TRBD1 (6 bases). V was clipped by 4 bases and J by 0 bases, with 15 bases between them. The V gene's germline CDR1 is WNHNN and CDR2 SYGVQD (reference sequence). The CDR3 is made up of 16 amino acids.

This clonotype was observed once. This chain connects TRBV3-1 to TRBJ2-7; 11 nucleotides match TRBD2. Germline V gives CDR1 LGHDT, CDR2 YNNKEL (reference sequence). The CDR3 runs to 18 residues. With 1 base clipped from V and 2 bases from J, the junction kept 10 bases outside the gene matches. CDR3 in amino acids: CASSQVRASGGKAYEQYF. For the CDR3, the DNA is TGTGCCAGCAGCCAAGTGAGAGCTAGCGGGGGGAAAGCCTACGAGCAGTACTTC.

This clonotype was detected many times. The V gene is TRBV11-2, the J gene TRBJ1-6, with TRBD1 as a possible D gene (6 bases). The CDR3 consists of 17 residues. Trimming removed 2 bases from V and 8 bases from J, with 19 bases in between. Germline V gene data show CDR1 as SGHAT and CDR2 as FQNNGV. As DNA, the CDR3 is TGTGCCAGCAGCTTATGGGTGGGCAGGGGTAGTTATTCACCCCTCCACTTT. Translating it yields CASSLWVGRGSYSPLHF.

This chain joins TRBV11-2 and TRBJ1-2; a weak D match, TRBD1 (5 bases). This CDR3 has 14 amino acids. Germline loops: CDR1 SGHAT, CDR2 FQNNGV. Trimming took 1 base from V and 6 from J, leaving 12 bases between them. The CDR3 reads CASSLASGLDGYTF. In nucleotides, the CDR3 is TGTGCCAGCAGCTTAGCTTCAGGGCTGGATGGCTACACCTTC.

For the CDR3, the DNA is TGTGCCAGCAGTTCGCCTCCATGGGACTCCCAAGAGACCCAGTACTTC. It encodes CASSSPPWDSQETQYF. J is TRBJ2-5 and V is TRBV28, with TRBD2 as a possible D gene (6 bases). This CDR3 comprises 16 residues. Trimming took 4 bases from V and 1 from J, leaving 16 bases between them. CDR1 is MDHEN, CDR2 SYDVKM, per germline. Full variable domain (outside the CDR3, taken from reference TRBV28 and TRBJ2-5): DVKVTQSSRYLVKRTGEKVFLECVQDMDHENMFWYRQDPGLGLRLIYFSYDVKMKEKGDIPEGYSVSREKKERFSLILESASTNQTSMYLCASSSPPWDSQETQYFGPGTRLLVL.

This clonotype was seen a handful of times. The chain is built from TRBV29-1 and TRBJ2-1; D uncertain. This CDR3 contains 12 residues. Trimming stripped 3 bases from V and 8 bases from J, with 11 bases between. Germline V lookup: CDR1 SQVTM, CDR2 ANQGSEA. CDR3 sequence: CSVEAERYEQFF. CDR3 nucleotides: TGCAGCGTTGAGGCGGAAAGGTATGAGCAGTTCTTC.

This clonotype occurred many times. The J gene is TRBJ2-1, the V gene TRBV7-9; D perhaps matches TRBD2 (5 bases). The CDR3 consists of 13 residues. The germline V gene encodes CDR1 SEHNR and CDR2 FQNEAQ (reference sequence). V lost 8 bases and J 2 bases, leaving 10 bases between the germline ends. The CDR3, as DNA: TGTGCCAGCGTCGAGGGAGCCTACAATGAGCAGTTCTTC. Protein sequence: CASVEGAYNEQFF.

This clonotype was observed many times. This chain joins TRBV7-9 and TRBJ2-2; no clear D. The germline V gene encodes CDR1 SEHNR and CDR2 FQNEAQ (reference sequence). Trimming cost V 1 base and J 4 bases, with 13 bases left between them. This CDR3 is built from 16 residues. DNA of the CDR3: TGTGCCAGCAGCTTAGAACACACGATATCCACCGGGGAGCTGTTTTTT. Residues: CASSLEHTISTGELFF.

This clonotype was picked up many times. This chain's CDR3 is CASSPSGGLVDTQYF. The DNA of the CDR3 is TGTGCCAGCAGTCCTAGCGGGGGACTTGTGGATACGCAGTATTTT. The chain uses TRBV11-2 and TRBJ2-3; 10 bases align to TRBD2. This CDR3 contains 15 residues. V lost 6 bases, J lost 6 bases, and 9 bases stayed unmatched. The germline V gene has CDR1 SGHAT and CDR2 FQNNGV.

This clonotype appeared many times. The CDR3 sequence is CASSFRGNAYNEQFF. CDR3 DNA: TGTGCCAGCAGCTTCAGAGGGAACGCCTACAATGAGCAGTTCTTC. The chain combines TRBV7-2 with TRBJ2-1; the D gene is possibly TRBD2 (5 bases). Deletions cut 3 bases from V and 2 bases from J, with 11 bases between. This CDR3 is built from 15 residues. The V gene's germline CDR1 is SGHTA and CDR2 FQGNSA.

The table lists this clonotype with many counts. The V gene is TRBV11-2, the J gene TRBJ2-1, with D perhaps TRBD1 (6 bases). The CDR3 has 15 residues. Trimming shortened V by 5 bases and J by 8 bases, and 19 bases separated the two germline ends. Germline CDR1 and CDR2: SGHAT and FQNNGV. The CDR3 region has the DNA TGTGCCAGCAGCACCCGGGCCCAAAAGGGGGATGAGCAGTTCTTC. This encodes CASSTRAQKGDEQFF.

The chain's CDR3 is CATSRDFPDRHYGYTF. DNA for the CDR3: TGTGCCACCAGCAGAGACTTCCCGGACAGGCACTATGGCTACACCTTC. The rearrangement links TRBV15 to TRBJ1-2, with 7 bases aligning to TRBD1. CDR1 is LNHNV, CDR2 YYDKDF, per germline (reference sequence). V gave up 0 bases and J gave up 3 bases; unmatched junction bases: 7. The CDR3 has 16 residues.

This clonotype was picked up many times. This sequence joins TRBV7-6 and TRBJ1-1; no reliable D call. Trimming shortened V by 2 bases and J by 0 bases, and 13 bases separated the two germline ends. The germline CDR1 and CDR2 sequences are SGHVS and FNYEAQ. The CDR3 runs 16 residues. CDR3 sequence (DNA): TGTGCCAGCAGCTTAATGGGTAAAAGGATGAACACTGAAGCTTTCTTT. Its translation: CASSLMGKRMNTEAFF.

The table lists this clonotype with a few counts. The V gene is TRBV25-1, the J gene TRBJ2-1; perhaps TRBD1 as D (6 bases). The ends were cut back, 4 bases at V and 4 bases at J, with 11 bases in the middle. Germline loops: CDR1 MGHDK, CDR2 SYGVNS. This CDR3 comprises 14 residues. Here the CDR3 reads CASSAHREYNEQFF. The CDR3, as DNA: TGTGCCAGCAGTGCACACAGGGAATACAATGAGCAGTTCTTC. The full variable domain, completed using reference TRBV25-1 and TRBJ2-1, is EADIYQTPRYLVIGTGKKITLECSQTMGHDKMYWYQQDPGMELHLIHYSYGVNSTEKGDLSSESTVSRIRTEHFPLTLESARPSHTSQYLCASSAHREYNEQFFGPGTRLTVL.

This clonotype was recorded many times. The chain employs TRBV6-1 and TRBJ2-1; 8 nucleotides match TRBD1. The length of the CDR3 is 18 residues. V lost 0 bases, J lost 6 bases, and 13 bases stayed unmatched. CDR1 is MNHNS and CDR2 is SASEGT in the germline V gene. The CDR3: CASSEALHKTGAGNEQFF. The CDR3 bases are TGTGCCAGCAGTGAAGCGCTTCACAAGACAGGGGCTGGCAATGAGCAGTTCTTC.

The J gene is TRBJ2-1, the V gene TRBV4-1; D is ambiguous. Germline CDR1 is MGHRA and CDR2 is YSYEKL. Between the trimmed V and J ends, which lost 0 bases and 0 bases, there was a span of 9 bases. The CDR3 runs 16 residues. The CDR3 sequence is CASSQDLPRSYNEQFF. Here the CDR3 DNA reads TGCGCCAGCAGCCAAGATTTGCCACGCTCCTACAATGAGCAGTTCTTC.

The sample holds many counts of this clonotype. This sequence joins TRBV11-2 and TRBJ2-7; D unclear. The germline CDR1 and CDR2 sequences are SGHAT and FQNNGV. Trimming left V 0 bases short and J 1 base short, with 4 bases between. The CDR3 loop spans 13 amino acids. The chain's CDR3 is CASSLDLSYEQYF. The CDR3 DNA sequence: TGTGCCAGCAGCTTAGATCTATCCTACGAGCAGTACTTC.

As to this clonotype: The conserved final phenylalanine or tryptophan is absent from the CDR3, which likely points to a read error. The CDR3 DNA reads as TGTGCCAGCAGTTTATCGATGGACAGTTCTGGGGAGCAGTACTTA. Amino acid sequence: CASSLSMDSSGEQYL. The chain links TRBV27 to TRBJ2-7; the D gene is possibly TRBD1 (6 bases). CDR3 length: 15 residues. The V gene lost 0 bases and the J gene lost 7 bases, with 16 bases spanning the gap. Germline values: CDR1 MNHEY, CDR2 SMNVEV (reference sequence).

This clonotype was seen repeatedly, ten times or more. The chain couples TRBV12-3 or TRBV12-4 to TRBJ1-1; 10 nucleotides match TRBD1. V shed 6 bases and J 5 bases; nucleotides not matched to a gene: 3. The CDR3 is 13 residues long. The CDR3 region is CASRGGQGTEAFF. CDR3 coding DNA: TGTGCCAGCAGGGGGGGACAGGGGACTGAAGCTTTCTTT.

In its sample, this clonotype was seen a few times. The CDR3 nucleotides are TGCAGCGTTGAAGGCCGCAGGGGGGCAGCTTTCTTT. Protein product: CSVEGRRGAAFF. The chain recombines TRBV29-1 with TRBJ1-1; 7 bases map to TRBD1. The CDR3 is 12 residues long. With V trimmed by 1 base and J by 10 bases, 6 bases remained unmatched. Germline V lookup: CDR1 SQVTM, CDR2 ANQGSEA.

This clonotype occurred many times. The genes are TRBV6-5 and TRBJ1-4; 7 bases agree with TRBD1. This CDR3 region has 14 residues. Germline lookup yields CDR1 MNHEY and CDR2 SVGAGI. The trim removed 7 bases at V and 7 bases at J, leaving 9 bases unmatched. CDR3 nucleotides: TGTGCCAGCAACAGACAGGGTAGAGGTGAAAAACTGTTTTTT. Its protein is CASNRQGRGEKLFF.

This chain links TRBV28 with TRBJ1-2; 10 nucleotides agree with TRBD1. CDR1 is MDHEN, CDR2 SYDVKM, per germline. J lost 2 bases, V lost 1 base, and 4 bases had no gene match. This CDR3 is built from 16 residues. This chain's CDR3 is CASSLFRTGGNYGYTF. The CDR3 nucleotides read TGTGCCAGCAGTTTATTCCGGACAGGGGGGAACTATGGCTACACCTTC.

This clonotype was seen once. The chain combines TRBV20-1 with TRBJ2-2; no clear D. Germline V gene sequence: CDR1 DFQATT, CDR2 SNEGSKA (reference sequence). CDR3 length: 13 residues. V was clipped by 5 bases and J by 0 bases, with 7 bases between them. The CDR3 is CSADDTNTGELFF. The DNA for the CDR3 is TGCAGTGCTGACGACACGAACACCGGGGAGCTGTTTTTT.

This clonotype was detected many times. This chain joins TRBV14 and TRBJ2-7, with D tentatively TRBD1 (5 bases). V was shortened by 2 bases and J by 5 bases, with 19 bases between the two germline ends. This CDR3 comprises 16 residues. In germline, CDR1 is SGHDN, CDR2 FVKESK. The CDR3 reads CASSQKGKDLQDEQYF. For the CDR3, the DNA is TGTGCCAGCAGCCAAAAAGGGAAGGATCTACAGGACGAGCAGTACTTC.

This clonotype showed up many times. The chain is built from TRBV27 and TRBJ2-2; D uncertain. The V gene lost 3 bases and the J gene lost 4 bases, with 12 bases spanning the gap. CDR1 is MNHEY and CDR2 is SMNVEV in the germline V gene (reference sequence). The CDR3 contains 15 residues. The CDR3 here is CASSLRQGATGELFF. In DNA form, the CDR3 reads TGTGCCAGCAGTTTGCGGCAAGGTGCCACCGGGGAGCTGTTTTTT.

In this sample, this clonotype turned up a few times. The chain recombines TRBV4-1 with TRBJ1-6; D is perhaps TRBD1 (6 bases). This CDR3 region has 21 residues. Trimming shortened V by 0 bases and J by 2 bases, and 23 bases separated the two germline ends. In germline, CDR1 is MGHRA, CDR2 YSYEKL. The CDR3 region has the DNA TGCGCCAGCAGCCAAGATGCAGAAGGGGGAGGGAAGACCCCCTATAATTCACCCCTCCACTTT. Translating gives CASSQDAEGGGKTPYNSPLHF.

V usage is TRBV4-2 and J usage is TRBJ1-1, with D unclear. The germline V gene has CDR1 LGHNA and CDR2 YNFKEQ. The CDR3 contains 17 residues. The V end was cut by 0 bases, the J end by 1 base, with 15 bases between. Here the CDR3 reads CASSQDMEGGRNTEAFF. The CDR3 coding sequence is TGTGCCAGCAGCCAAGATATGGAGGGTGGTAGGAACACTGAAGCTTTCTTT.

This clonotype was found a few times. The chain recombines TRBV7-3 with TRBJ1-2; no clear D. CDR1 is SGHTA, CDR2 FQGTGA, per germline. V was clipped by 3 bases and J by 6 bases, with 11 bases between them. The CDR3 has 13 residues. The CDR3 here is CASSFTPSDGYTF. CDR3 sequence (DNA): TGTGCCAGCAGCTTTACGCCCTCGGATGGCTACACCTTC.

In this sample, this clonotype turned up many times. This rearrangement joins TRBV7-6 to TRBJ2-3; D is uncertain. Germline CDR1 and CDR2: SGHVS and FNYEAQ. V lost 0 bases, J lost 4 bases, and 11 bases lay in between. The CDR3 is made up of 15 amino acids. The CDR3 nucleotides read TGTGCCAGCAGCTTAGCCAGTACTCGCCCAGATACGCAGTATTTT. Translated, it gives CASSLASTRPDTQYF. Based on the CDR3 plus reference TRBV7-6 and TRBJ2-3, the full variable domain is GAGVSQSPRYKVTKRGQDVALRCDPISGHVSLYWYRQALGQGPEFLTYFNYEAQQDKSGLPNDRFSAERPEGSISTLTIQRTEQRDSAMYRCASSLASTRPDTQYFGPGTRLTVL.

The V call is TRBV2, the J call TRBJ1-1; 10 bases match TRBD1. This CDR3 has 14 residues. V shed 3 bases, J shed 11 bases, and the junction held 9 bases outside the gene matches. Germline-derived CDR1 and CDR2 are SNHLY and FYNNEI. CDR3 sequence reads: CASSDSGQGYEAFF. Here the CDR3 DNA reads TGTGCCAGCAGTGATTCGGGACAGGGGTACGAGGCTTTCTTT. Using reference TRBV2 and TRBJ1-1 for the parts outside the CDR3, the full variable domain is EPEVTQTPSHQVTQMGQEVILRCVPISNHLYFYWYRQILGQKVEFLVSFYNNEISEKSEIFDDQFSVERPDGSNFTLKIRSTKLEDSAMYFCASSDSGQGYEAFFGQGTRLTVV.

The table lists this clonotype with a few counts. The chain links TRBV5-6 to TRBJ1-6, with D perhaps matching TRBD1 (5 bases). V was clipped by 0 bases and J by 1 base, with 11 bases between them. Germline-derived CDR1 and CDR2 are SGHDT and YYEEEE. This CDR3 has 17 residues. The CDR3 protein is CASSLVRGRSYNSPLHF. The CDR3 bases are TGTGCCAGCAGCTTGGTGCGGGGCAGATCCTATAATTCACCCCTCCACTTT.

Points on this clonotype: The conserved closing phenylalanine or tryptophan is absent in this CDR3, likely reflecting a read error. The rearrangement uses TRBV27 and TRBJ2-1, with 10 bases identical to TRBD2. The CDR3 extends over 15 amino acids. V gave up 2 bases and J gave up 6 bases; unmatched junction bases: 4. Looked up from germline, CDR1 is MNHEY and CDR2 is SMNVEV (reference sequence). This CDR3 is CASSLSGGASNEQFL. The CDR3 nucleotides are TGTGCCAGCAGTTTAAGCGGGGGGGCGAGCAATGAGCAGTTCTTA.